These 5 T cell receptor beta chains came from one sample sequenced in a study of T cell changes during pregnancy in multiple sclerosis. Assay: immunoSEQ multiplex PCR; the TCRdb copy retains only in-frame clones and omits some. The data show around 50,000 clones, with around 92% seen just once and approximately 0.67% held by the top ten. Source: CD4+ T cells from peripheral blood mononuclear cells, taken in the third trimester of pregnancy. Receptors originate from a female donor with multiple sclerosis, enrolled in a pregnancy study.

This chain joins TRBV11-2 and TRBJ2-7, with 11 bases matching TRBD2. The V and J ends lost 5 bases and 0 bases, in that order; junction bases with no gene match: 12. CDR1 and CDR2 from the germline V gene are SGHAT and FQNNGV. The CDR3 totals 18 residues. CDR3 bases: TGTGCCAGCAGCGAAATTAAGGGACTAGCGGTTATCTCCTACGAGCAGTACTTC. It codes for CASSEIKGLAVISYEQYF.

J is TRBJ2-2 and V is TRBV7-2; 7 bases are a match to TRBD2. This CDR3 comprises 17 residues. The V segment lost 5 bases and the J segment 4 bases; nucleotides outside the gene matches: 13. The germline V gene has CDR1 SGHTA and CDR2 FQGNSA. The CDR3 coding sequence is TGTGCCAGCAGCCCCTGGACTAGTCTCCGTAGCACCGGGGAGCTGTTTTTT. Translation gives CASSPWTSLRSTGELFF.

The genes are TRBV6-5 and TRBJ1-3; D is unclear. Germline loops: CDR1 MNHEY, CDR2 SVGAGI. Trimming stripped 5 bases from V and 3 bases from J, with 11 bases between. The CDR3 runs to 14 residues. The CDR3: CASSAGPGGNTIYF. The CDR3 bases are TGTGCCAGCAGTGCCGGTCCGGGTGGAAACACCATATATTTT.

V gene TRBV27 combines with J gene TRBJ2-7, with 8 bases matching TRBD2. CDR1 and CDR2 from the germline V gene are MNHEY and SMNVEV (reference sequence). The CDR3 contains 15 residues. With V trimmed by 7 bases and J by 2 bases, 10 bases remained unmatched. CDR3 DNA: TGTGCCAGCACCCAAGCGGGAGCGGGCCCCTACGAGCAGTACTTC. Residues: CASTQAGAGPYEQYF.

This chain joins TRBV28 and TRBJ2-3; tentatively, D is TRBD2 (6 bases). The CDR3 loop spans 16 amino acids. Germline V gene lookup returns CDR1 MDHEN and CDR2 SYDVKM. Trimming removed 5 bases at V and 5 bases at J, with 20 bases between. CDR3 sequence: CASSPLSGEVKDTQYF. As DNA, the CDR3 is TGTGCCAGCAGTCCACTTTCGGGAGAAGTGAAAGATACGCAGTATTTT. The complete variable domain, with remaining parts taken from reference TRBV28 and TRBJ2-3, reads DVKVTQSSRYLVKRTGEKVFLECVQDMDHENMFWYRQDPGLGLRLIYFSYDVKMKEKGDIPEGYSVSREKKERFSLILESASTNQTSMYLCASSPLSGEVKDTQYFGPGTRLTVL.